The sequence of this T cell receptor (beta chain) was determined in a study of blood T cell repertoires in COVID-19. Study background: The study drew acute and convalescent COVID-19 samples from the United States, Italy and Spain. In each case, the material was cDNA or gDNA derived from T cells, B-cell-depleted T cells, or PBMCs.

The germline gives CDR1 SGHDT, CDR2 YYEEEE. Between the trimmed V and J ends, which lost 0 bases and 0 bases, there was a span of 7 bases. The CDR3 spans 14 residues. Under the authors' procedure: Reference gene primers were amplified, and this amplification served to estimate nucleated cell counts. Data came from immunoSEQ multiplex PCR; TCRdb stores just in-frame clones and leaves some out. V, J and clone size derive from that table, while D and trimming were established from the DNA sequence. The sample holds 80,000 or so clones; roughly 73% are singletons and the top ten take around 9.4%. The source material was peripheral blood. This clonotype was sampled from a human donor in a cohort sampled during active COVID-19. The genes are TRBV5-6 and TRBJ2-7; a possible D gene is TRBD2 (5 bases). CDR3 sequence reads: CASSLAGSSYEQYF. In DNA, the CDR3 is TGTGCCAGCAGCTTGGCTGGGAGCTCCTACGAGCAGTACTTC.